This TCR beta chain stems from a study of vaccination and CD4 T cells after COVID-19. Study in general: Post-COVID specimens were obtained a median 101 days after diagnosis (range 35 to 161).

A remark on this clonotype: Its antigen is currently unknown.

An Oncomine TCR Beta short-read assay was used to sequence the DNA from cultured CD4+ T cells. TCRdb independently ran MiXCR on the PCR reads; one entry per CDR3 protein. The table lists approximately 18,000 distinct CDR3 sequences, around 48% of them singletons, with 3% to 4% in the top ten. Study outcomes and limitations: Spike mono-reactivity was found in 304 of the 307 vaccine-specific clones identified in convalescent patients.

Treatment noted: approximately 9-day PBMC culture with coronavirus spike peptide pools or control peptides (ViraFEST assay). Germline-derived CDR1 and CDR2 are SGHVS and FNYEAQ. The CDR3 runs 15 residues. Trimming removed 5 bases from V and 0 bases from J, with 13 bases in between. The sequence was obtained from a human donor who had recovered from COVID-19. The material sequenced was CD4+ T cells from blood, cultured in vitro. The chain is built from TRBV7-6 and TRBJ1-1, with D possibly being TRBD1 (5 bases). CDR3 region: CASSLGAGLNTEAFF. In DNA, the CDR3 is TGTGCCAGCAGCCTAGGGGCGGGGTTGAACACTGAAGCTTTCTTT.